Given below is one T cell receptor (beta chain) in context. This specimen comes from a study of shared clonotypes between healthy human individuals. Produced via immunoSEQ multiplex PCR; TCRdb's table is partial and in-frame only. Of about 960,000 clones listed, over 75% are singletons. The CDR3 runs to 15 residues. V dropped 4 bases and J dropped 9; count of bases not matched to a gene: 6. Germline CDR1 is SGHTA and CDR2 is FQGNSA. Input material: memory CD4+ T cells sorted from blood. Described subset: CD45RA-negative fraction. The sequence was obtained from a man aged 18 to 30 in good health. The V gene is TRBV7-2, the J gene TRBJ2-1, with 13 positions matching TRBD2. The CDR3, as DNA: TGTGCCAGCAGCTCACTAGCGGGAGGGCCCAGTGAGCAGTTCTTC. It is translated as CASSSLAGGPSEQFF.